This is a list of T cell receptor beta chains from one sample in a study of Ad26.COV2.S vaccination and SARS-CoV-2 variants. Produced via immunoSEQ multiplex PCR; TCRdb's table is partial and in-frame only. The sample lists about 480,000 clones; roughly 89% were seen once. The input for sequencing was peripheral blood, taken in a trial of Ad26.COV2.S vaccine versus placebo. These receptors were taken from a person aged 18 to 59 who received the Ad26.COV2.S COVID-19 vaccine or a placebo. Both conserved end residues are part of each CDR3. The D gene is left open where the match is weak. Size is stated for part of the rows, as once, few or many counts, or as a class when the clone is expanded.

size: once
D: TRBD1
V: TRBV7-2
J: TRBJ2-1
CDR3: CASSPRGDRVSNEQFF
DNA: TGTGCCAGCAGCCCCCGGGGGGACAGGGTCTCCAATGAGCAGTTCTTC

size: .
D: .
V: TRBV19
J: TRBJ1-4
CDR3: CASSRLPGRSNEKLFF
DNA: TGTGCCAGTAGTAGGCTCCCGGGGCGGTCTAATGAAAAACTGTTTTTT

size: .
D: .
V: TRBV5-4
J: TRBJ2-2
CDR3: CASSPWAGGTTGELFF
DNA: TGTGCCAGCAGTCCATGGGCAGGAGGGACCACCGGGGAGCTGTTTTTT

size: .
D: .
V: TRBV5-4
J: TRBJ1-3
CDR3: CASSWGGSGNTIYF
DNA: TGTGCCAGCAGTTGGGGGGGATCTGGAAACACCATATATTTT

size: .
D: .
V: TRBV12-3/TRBV12-4
J: TRBJ2-3
CDR3: CASKVLGTDTQYF
DNA: TGTGCCAGCAAGGTACTTGGAACAGATACGCAGTATTTT

size: .
D: .
V: TRBV27
J: TRBJ2-5
CDR3: CASSRGGYETQYF
DNA: TGTGCCAGCAGTAGAGGGGGGTATGAGACCCAGTACTTC

size: .
D: TRBD1
V: TRBV18
J: TRBJ1-4
CDR3: CASSPGGRDEKLFF
DNA: TGTGCCAGCTCCCCAGGGGGACGGGATGAAAAACTGTTTTTT

size: .
D: .
V: TRBV29-1
J: TRBJ2-7
CDR3: CSVGSSSYEQYF
DNA: TGCAGCGTTGGGTCCAGCTCCTACGAGCAGTACTTC

size: .
D: .
V: TRBV12-3/TRBV12-4
J: TRBJ2-1
CDR3: CASRVVLDNEQFF
DNA: TGTGCCAGCAGGGTCGTACTAGACAATGAGCAGTTCTTC

size: .
D: .
V: TRBV27
J: TRBJ2-7
CDR3: CASRRTVGSYEQYF
DNA: TGTGCCAGCAGGCGGACAGTGGGGTCCTACGAGCAGTACTTC

size: .
D: TRBD2
V: TRBV29-1
J: TRBJ2-3
CDR3: CSVGLADTQYF
DNA: TGCAGCGTTGGACTAGCCGATACGCAGTATTTT

size: .
D: TRBD2
V: TRBV30
J: TRBJ2-5
CDR3: CAWSGTSGIQETQYF
DNA: TGTGCCTGGAGTGGGACTAGCGGGATCCAAGAGACCCAGTACTTC

size: few
D: .
V: TRBV6-1
J: TRBJ2-2
CDR3: CASSEVVYRLNTGELFF
DNA: TGTGCCAGCAGTGAGGTAGTATACAGACTAAACACCGGGGAGCTGTTTTTT

size: .
D: .
V: TRBV6-5
J: TRBJ1-3
CDR3: CASSYFGSGRVGTIYF
DNA: TGTGCCAGCAGTTACTTTGGGTCAGGGAGGGTTGGCACCATATATTTT

size: .
D: .
V: TRBV28
J: TRBJ1-2
CDR3: CASSLPDSSRGYTF
DNA: TGTGCCAGCAGTTTACCCGACAGCAGTAGGGGCTACACCTTC

size: .
D: .
V: TRBV7-8
J: TRBJ1-2
CDR3: CASSRAILGANYGYTF
DNA: TGTGCCAGCAGCCGGGCTATCCTTGGCGCCAACTATGGCTACACCTTC

size: .
D: .
V: TRBV4-2
J: TRBJ2-5
CDR3: CASSPLGGGSVQTQYF
DNA: TGTGCCAGCAGCCCCTTAGGGGGCGGGAGTGTACAGACCCAGTACTTC

size: .
D: .
V: TRBV2
J: TRBJ2-2
CDR3: CATSGRRTTGELFF
DNA: TGTGCCACCAGCGGGCGACGGACCACCGGGGAGCTGTTTTTT

size: .
D: .
V: TRBV10-2
J: TRBJ1-2
CDR3: CASSDDVNYGYTF
DNA: TGCGCCAGCAGTGACGACGTTAACTATGGCTACACCTTC

size: .
D: TRBD1
V: TRBV10-3
J: TRBJ1-2
CDR3: CAVRTGEGYTF
DNA: TGTGCCGTCCGGACAGGGGAGGGCTACACCTTC

size: once
D: TRBD1
V: TRBV28
J: TRBJ1-1
CDR3: CASREGARTEAFF
DNA: TGTGCCAGCAGGGAGGGGGCGAGGACTGAAGCTTTCTTT

size: .
D: TRBD1
V: TRBV28
J: TRBJ1-1
CDR3: CASGTGATEAFF
DNA: TGTGCCAGCGGGACAGGCGCCACTGAAGCTTTCTTT

size: few
D: .
V: TRBV25-1
J: TRBJ2-2
CDR3: CASSPDSKNTGELFF
DNA: TGTGCCAGCAGCCCGGACAGCAAGAACACCGGGGAGCTGTTTTTT

size: .
D: TRBD2
V: TRBV6-5
J: TRBJ2-2
CDR3: CASRSGSGELFF
DNA: TGTGCCAGCAGGAGCGGGAGCGGGGAGCTGTTTTTT

size: once
D: .
V: TRBV28
J: TRBJ1-1
CDR3: CARPQGRAFF
DNA: TGTGCCAGACCTCAGGGGCGAGCTTTCTTT

size: .
D: .
V: TRBV28
J: TRBJ1-5
CDR3: CASRDIVGNQPQHF
DNA: TGTGCCAGCAGGGACATCGTTGGCAATCAGCCCCAGCATTTT

size: .
D: TRBD1
V: TRBV27
J: TRBJ1-1
CDR3: CASSLLRGQLNTEAFF
DNA: TGTGCCAGCAGTTTATTGAGGGGGCAGTTGAACACTGAAGCTTTCTTT

size: .
D: .
V: TRBV5-6
J: TRBJ1-6
CDR3: CASSPRGWGLNPPLHF
DNA: TGTGCCAGCAGCCCTAGGGGTTGGGGGCTTAATCCACCCCTCCACTTT

size: once
D: .
V: TRBV4-3
J: TRBJ2-7
CDR3: CASSQGKGRGFEQYF
DNA: TGCGCCAGCAGCCAAGGGAAAGGCCGGGGCTTCGAGCAGTACTTC

size: .
D: .
V: TRBV18
J: TRBJ1-1
CDR3: CASSPGRNTEAFF
DNA: TGTGCCAGCTCACCAGGGAGGAACACTGAAGCTTTCTTT

size: .
D: .
V: TRBV5-1
J: TRBJ2-2
CDR3: CASSLDSFTGELFF
DNA: TGCGCCAGCAGCTTGGACTCATTTACCGGGGAGCTGTTTTTT

size: .
D: .
V: TRBV9
J: TRBJ2-2
CDR3: CASKEGVATGELFF
DNA: TGTGCCAGCAAGGAGGGAGTGGCGACCGGGGAGCTGTTTTTT

size: once
D: TRBD1
V: TRBV5-1
J: TRBJ2-7
CDR3: CASSLGAGGMNYEQYF
DNA: TGCGCCAGCAGCTTGGGGGCAGGGGGCATGAACTACGAGCAGTACTTC

size: .
D: .
V: TRBV11-2
J: TRBJ1-6
CDR3: CASSLDYPYSPLHF
DNA: TGTGCCAGCAGCTTAGACTATCCTTATTCACCCCTCCACTTT

size: .
D: TRBD1
V: TRBV5-6
J: TRBJ2-1
CDR3: CASSPGTGGYYEQFF
DNA: TGTGCCAGCAGCCCTGGGACAGGGGGATATTATGAGCAGTTCTTC

size: .
D: .
V: TRBV5-1
J: TRBJ2-1
CDR3: CASRETRGPYNEQFF
DNA: TGCGCCAGCAGAGAAACTAGAGGTCCCTACAATGAGCAGTTCTTC

size: once
D: TRBD1
V: TRBV7-9
J: TRBJ2-5
CDR3: CASSAGTGGTQYF
DNA: TGTGCCAGCAGCGCTGGGACAGGCGGGACCCAGTACTTC